This T cell receptor (beta chain) stems from a study of naive and memory T cell subsets. V gave up 1 base and J gave up 4 bases, with 10 bases separating them. CDR1 SGHTA and CDR2 FQGNSA come from the germline V gene. The CDR3 runs to 14 residues. Two oligonucleotides, mixed equimolar, formed the beta constant-region primer covering TRBC1 and TRBC2. From the UMI-ligation and nested PCR reads, TCRdb called clonotypes with MiXCR, one entry per CDR3 protein. The sample contains tens of thousands of distinct CDR3 sequences, around 14% of which appear only once. This clonotype rates as medium-sized. V and J are TRBV7-2 and TRBJ2-5, with D perhaps matching TRBD2 (6 bases). This sequence was found in a human donor in good health. The sequencing sample was made of central memory CD4+ T cells from blood. DNA for the CDR3: TGTGCCAGCAGCTTAGGTGGAGGGCGAGAGACCCAGTACTTC. This translates into CASSLGGGRETQYF.